Listed below are T cell receptor beta chains from one sample, sequenced in a study of T-cell memory formation after mild COVID-19. TCRdb fed the 5' RACE reads into MiXCR, producing one record per CDR3 protein. The sample carries more than 80,000 distinct CDR3 sequences, about 15% recorded once. The specimen sequenced was PBMCs or a T cell subset sorted from them (not recorded which). The receptors shown here come from an adult woman who had mild COVID-19 (a few samples of this study predate the infection). Cell type and time point are not known. Both conserved end residues are part of each CDR3. D genes are given only for firm matches. The size entry is marked missing in some rows and otherwise reads once, few, many or a size class.

clone size,D gene,V gene,J gene,CDR3 protein,CDR3 DNA
-,TRBD1,TRBV27,TRBJ1-1,CASSLGQALGTEAFF,TGTGCCAGCAGTTTGGGACAGGCGCTGGGCACTGAAGCTTTCTTT
few,-,TRBV19,TRBJ2-7,CASGDGAPYEQYF,TGTGCCAGTGGGGACGGCGCTCCCTACGAGCAGTACTTC
-,-,TRBV7-9,TRBJ1-2,CASSLDIPYGYTF,TGTGCCAGCAGCCTGGACATTCCGTATGGCTACACCTTC
-,-,TRBV11-2,TRBJ1-5,CASSLVFGQPQHF,TGTGCCAGCAGCTTAGTTTTCGGTCAGCCCCAGCATTTT
-,-,TRBV27,TRBJ2-1,CASTRHSSYNEQFF,TGTGCCAGCACCAGACACAGCTCCTACAATGAGCAGTTCTTC
-,-,TRBV7-6,TRBJ2-5,CASRQGQETQYF,TGTGCCAGCAGACAGGGCCAAGAGACCCAGTACTTC
-,-,TRBV27,TRBJ2-6,CASRGSGANVLTF,TGTGCCAGCAGGGGCTCTGGGGCCAACGTCCTGACTTTC
-,-,TRBV9,TRBJ2-6,CASSQGTGLLSGANVLTF,TGTGCCAGCAGCCAGGGAACAGGGCTCCTCTCTGGGGCCAACGTCCTGACTTTC
few,-,TRBV7-2,TRBJ2-1,CASRQTGYNEQFF,TGTGCCAGCAGACAAACAGGGTACAATGAGCAGTTCTTC
-,TRBD1,TRBV7-9,TRBJ1-1,CASSVPDRGSMDTEAFF,TGTGCCAGCAGCGTCCCGGACAGGGGGTCAATGGATACTGAAGCTTTCTTT
-,-,TRBV5-1,TRBJ2-5,CASSLRDQETQYF,TGCGCCAGCAGCTTACGGGACCAAGAGACCCAGTACTTC
-,-,TRBV4-3,TRBJ2-7,CASSQVNLQADPMQQYF,TGCGCCAGCAGCCAAGTAAATTTGCAAGCGGACCCTATGCAGCAGTACTTC
few,-,TRBV5-6,TRBJ1-6,CASSLGANSPLHF,TGTGCCAGCAGCTTGGGGGCCAATTCACCCCTCCACTTT
few,TRBD2,TRBV4-3,TRBJ2-7,CASSQDYPGGNSYEQYF,TGCGCCAGCAGCCAAGATTATCCGGGGGGAAACTCCTACGAGCAGTACTTC